A selection of T cell receptor beta chains follows, all from one sample in a study of T cells in Graves' hyperthyroidism and ophthalmopathy. TCRdb re-called the multiplex PCR reads with MiXCR, one entry per CDR3 protein. The sample carries a few hundred thousand distinct CDR3 sequences, roughly 16% recorded once. Sequenced sample: blood. The receptor set was obtained from a middle-aged woman with Graves' ophthalmopathy. CDR3s include the opening cysteine and the closing phenylalanine or tryptophan. Each record gives: V gene, J gene, CDR3 protein.

v_gene: TRBV12-3/TRBV12-4
j_gene: TRBJ2-4
CDR3aa: CASSLVGTPYQYF

v_gene: TRBV20-1
j_gene: TRBJ1-1
CDR3aa: CSAQHTGFVEAFF

v_gene: TRBV6-1
j_gene: TRBJ1-5
CDR3aa: CASSEEYPAGDLNQPQHF

v_gene: TRBV7-9
j_gene: TRBJ1-3
CDR3aa: CASSLGLDSADTIYF

v_gene: TRBV7-3
j_gene: TRBJ2-5
CDR3aa: CASSLGAGGANLETQYF

v_gene: TRBV2
j_gene: TRBJ2-7
CDR3aa: CASSDRRDHEYEQYF

v_gene: TRBV30
j_gene: TRBJ2-7
CDR3aa: CAWSGPGQATYEQYF

v_gene: TRBV11-2
j_gene: TRBJ1-5
CDR3aa: CASSRGPSQPQHF

v_gene: TRBV2
j_gene: TRBJ2-2
CDR3aa: CASRPRWLAGGPNTGELFF

v_gene: TRBV7-8
j_gene: TRBJ1-2
CDR3aa: CASSRIGGAGPLYGYTF

v_gene: TRBV30
j_gene: TRBJ1-5
CDR3aa: CAWSGGRGGDQPQHF

v_gene: TRBV12-3/TRBV12-4
j_gene: TRBJ2-5
CDR3aa: CASRVLGQETQYF

v_gene: TRBV11-2
j_gene: TRBJ2-7
CDR3aa: CASNNRGVGSYEQYF

v_gene: TRBV5-1
j_gene: TRBJ1-2
CDR3aa: CAGSPIGGSIGYTF

v_gene: TRBV5-4
j_gene: TRBJ2-1
CDR3aa: CASSVTGGSRLETSQQFF

v_gene: TRBV18
j_gene: TRBJ2-1
CDR3aa: CASSPGVLSYNEQFF

v_gene: TRBV5-6
j_gene: TRBJ2-1
CDR3aa: CASSFRSGRVGNEQFF

v_gene: TRBV20-1
j_gene: TRBJ2-3
CDR3aa: CSASLTSGSDTQYF

v_gene: TRBV6-6
j_gene: TRBJ2-1
CDR3aa: CASSYKTSHPATPGNEQFF

v_gene: TRBV20-1
j_gene: TRBJ2-3
CDR3aa: CSAPPPGDSLPTTQYF

v_gene: TRBV7-9
j_gene: TRBJ2-7
CDR3aa: CASSNIYRRGEQYF

v_gene: TRBV7-9
j_gene: TRBJ2-5
CDR3aa: CASRPEVEETQYF

v_gene: TRBV20-1
j_gene: TRBJ2-5
CDR3aa: CSASPRRSLGQAQETQYF

v_gene: TRBV9
j_gene: TRBJ1-1
CDR3aa: CASSPRSEETGPDTEAFF

v_gene: TRBV6-1
j_gene: TRBJ2-5
CDR3aa: CASSALRIEGTQYF

v_gene: TRBV5-6
j_gene: TRBJ2-3
CDR3aa: CASNLVDGSITDTQYF

v_gene: TRBV28
j_gene: TRBJ1-6
CDR3aa: CASRNVRVSPLHF

v_gene: TRBV27
j_gene: TRBJ2-7
CDR3aa: CASKMGAGGHF

v_gene: TRBV19
j_gene: TRBJ2-2
CDR3aa: CASCQVMTGELFF

v_gene: TRBV6-5
j_gene: TRBJ1-2
CDR3aa: CASRFSGTGGSYTF

v_gene: TRBV18
j_gene: TRBJ2-4
CDR3aa: CASSPPEQGTKNIQYF

v_gene: TRBV18
j_gene: TRBJ1-1
CDR3aa: CASSPNSRRGTEAFF

v_gene: TRBV27
j_gene: TRBJ2-7
CDR3aa: CASQNQGLIPSEQYF

v_gene: TRBV20-1
j_gene: TRBJ1-2
CDR3aa: CSAPKAGEEYGYTF

v_gene: TRBV12-3/TRBV12-4
j_gene: TRBJ2-6
CDR3aa: CASRGTGFGANVLTF

v_gene: TRBV10-3
j_gene: TRBJ1-5
CDR3aa: CAISDGQGARSNQPQHF

v_gene: TRBV30
j_gene: TRBJ2-3
CDR3aa: CAWREQGHTDTQYF

v_gene: TRBV4-1
j_gene: TRBJ2-7
CDR3aa: CASSQGPGQFYEQYF

v_gene: TRBV5-1
j_gene: TRBJ2-1
CDR3aa: CASSRGLTGGFYNEQFF

v_gene: TRBV28
j_gene: TRBJ1-6
CDR3aa: CASGAGGRRYNSPLHF

v_gene: TRBV5-4
j_gene: TRBJ2-3
CDR3aa: CASNVGGLIDTQYF

v_gene: TRBV2
j_gene: TRBJ2-1
CDR3aa: CASKQGVHNEQFF

v_gene: TRBV5-1
j_gene: TRBJ2-5
CDR3aa: CASSFRPYQETQYF

v_gene: TRBV19
j_gene: TRBJ2-1
CDR3aa: CASSILAGVEQFF

v_gene: TRBV2
j_gene: TRBJ1-3
CDR3aa: CASSPRSGDGNTIYF

v_gene: TRBV12-3/TRBV12-4
j_gene: TRBJ2-7
CDR3aa: CASSIYSTSTYGQYF

v_gene: TRBV3-1
j_gene: TRBJ1-5
CDR3aa: CASSQGAGLMAQPQHF

v_gene: TRBV12-3/TRBV12-4
j_gene: TRBJ2-5
CDR3aa: CASSFWGGRGETQYF

v_gene: TRBV27
j_gene: TRBJ1-1
CDR3aa: CASSLSFVGTEAFF

v_gene: TRBV6-2/TRBV6-3
j_gene: TRBJ2-7
CDR3aa: CASSYSITGWDEQYF

v_gene: TRBV5-5
j_gene: TRBJ2-1
CDR3aa: CASSRGLADYNEQFF

v_gene: TRBV4-1
j_gene: TRBJ2-5
CDR3aa: CASSQEGRVGGTWGTQYF